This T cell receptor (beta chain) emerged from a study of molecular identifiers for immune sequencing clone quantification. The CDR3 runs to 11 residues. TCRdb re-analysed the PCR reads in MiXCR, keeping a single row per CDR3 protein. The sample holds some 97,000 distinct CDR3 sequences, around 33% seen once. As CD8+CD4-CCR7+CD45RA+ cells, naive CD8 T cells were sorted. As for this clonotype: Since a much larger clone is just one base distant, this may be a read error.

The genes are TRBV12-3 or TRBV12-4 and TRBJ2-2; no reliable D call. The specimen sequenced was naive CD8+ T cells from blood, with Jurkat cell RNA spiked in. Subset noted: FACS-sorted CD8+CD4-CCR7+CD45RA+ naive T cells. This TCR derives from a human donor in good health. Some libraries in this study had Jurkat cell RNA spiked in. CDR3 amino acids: CASRLGGELFF. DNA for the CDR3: TGTGCCAGCAGGTTAGGCGGGGAGCTGTTTTTT.